This TCR beta chain was recorded in a study of shared clonotypes between healthy human individuals. The germline gives CDR1 SGHRS, CDR2 YFSETQ. Trimming left V 5 bases short and J 4 bases short, with 17 bases between. This CDR3 is built from 15 residues. This clone was seen just once. Deep-level settings were used for running the assay. Sequenced by immunoSEQ multiplex PCR; TCRdb stores in-frame clones only, minus some. This sample has 1,500,000 or so clones, with approximately 97% found just once. Sequencing was done on a sample of naive CD4+ T cells sorted from blood. The subset: CD45RA+ positively selected. The V and J genes are TRBV5-1 and TRBJ2-3, with D tentatively TRBD2 (6 bases). The receptor comes from a man aged 25 to 40 in good health. The DNA of the CDR3 is TGCGCCAGCAGTTGGGCGGGATCTGGTCCAGATACGCAGTATTTT. Protein sequence: CASSWAGSGPDTQYF.